The clone carrying this T cell receptor beta chain is a singleton in its sample. The source material, RNA transcripts, was used to amplify TCR beta CDR3 regions. The TCR CDR3 was amplified in a first-round RT-PCR using the HTBI primer set. TCRdb re-called the multiplex PCR reads with MiXCR, one entry per CDR3 protein. The sample carries some 690,000 distinct CDR3 sequences, about 18% recorded once. This sample was included in a study of T cells in Graves' hyperthyroidism and ophthalmopathy. Germline lookup yields CDR1 SGDLS and CDR2 YYNGEE. Losses at the gene ends were 4 bases for V and 3 bases for J; bases not matched to a gene: 6. The length of the CDR3 is 16 residues. Hyperthyroidism was newly diagnosed in patients aged 18 to 65 (duration under 2 months).

The sample taken for sequencing was blood. The rearrangement links TRBV9 to TRBJ1-5; 11 nucleotides align to TRBD1. The sequence came from a man aged 50 to 59 with Graves' hyperthyroidism. The CDR3 protein is CASSRGTGGTNQPQHF. The CDR3 DNA reads TGTGCCAGCAGCAGAGGGACAGGGGGAACCAATCAGCCCCAGCATTTT. The full variable domain, with the rest looked up from reference TRBV9 and TRBJ1-5, is DSGVTQTPKHLITATGQRVTLRCSPRSGDLSVYWYQQSLDQGLQFLIQYYNGEERAKGNILERFSAQQFPDLHSELNLSSLELGDSALYFCASSRGTGGTNQPQHFGDGTRLSIL.